Below, 5 T cell receptor beta chains from the same sample are listed, as sequenced in a study of blood T cell repertoires in COVID-19. The repertoire was sequenced with immunoSEQ multiplex PCR; TCRdb's copy has only in-frame clones and lacks some. Of approximately 210,000 clones listed, around four fifths are singletons. The specimen sequenced was PBMCs or T cells enriched from blood (not recorded which). Receptors were obtained from a man aged 35 to 55 who had recovered from COVID-19.

The chain has TRBV5-1 and TRBJ2-1, with a tentative D call TRBD1 (6 bases). This CDR3 region has 15 residues. The germline V and J ends were trimmed by 3 bases and 6 bases, with 16 bases remaining between them. Looked up from germline, CDR1 is SGHRS and CDR2 is YFSETQ. The CDR3 region has the DNA TGCGCCAGCAGCTGGGGGCCCATCGTTTCCAATGAGCAGTTCTTC. Residues: CASSWGPIVSNEQFF.

This chain joins TRBV10-3 and TRBJ2-6, with 12 bases identical to TRBD1. V lost 5 bases and J lost 0; bases outside the gene matches: 8. This CDR3 comprises 19 residues. Germline loops: CDR1 ENHRY, CDR2 SYGVKD. Here the CDR3 reads CAISRDRGQSYSGANVLTF. As DNA, the CDR3 is TGTGCCATCAGTCGGGACAGGGGGCAATCATACTCTGGGGCCAACGTCCTGACTTTC.

The chain has TRBV7-2 and TRBJ1-4; TRBD1 matches 7 bases. The V and J ends lost 5 bases and 11 bases, in that order; junction bases with no gene match: 5. The CDR3 consists of 12 residues. CDR1 is SGHTA, CDR2 FQGNSA, per germline. The DNA for the CDR3 is TGTGCCAGCAGCGAGGACAGGCGGAAACTGTTTTTT. This codes for CASSEDRRKLFF. Looking up the rest from reference TRBV7-2 and TRBJ1-4 gives the full variable domain: GAGVSQSPSNKVTEKGKDVELRCDPISGHTALYWYRQSLGQGLEFLIYFQGNSAPDKSGLPSDRFSAERTGGSVSTLTIQRTQQEDSAVYLCASSEDRRKLFFGSGTQLSVL.

This chain links TRBV28 with TRBJ1-6; TRBD1 matches at 7 bases. This CDR3 is 15 amino acids long. V lost 3 bases and J lost 10; bases outside the gene matches: 9. Germline V gene data show CDR1 as MDHEN and CDR2 as SYDVKM. CDR3 in amino acids: CASSFRTGSGSPLHF. CDR3 nucleotide sequence: TGTGCCAGCAGTTTCCGGACAGGTTCGGGATCACCCCTCCACTTT.

The V gene is TRBV11-2, the J gene TRBJ2-1; TRBD2 aligns across 9 bases. The CDR3 consists of 19 residues. J was trimmed by 5 bases and V by 5 bases; bases with no gene match: 19. CDR1 and CDR2 (germline): SGHAT, FQNNGV. The CDR3, as DNA: TGTGCCAGCAGCCGCCGCTTAGCGGGAGATCCCTTTGCTAACAATGAGCAGTTCTTC. Amino acids: CASSRRLAGDPFANNEQFF.